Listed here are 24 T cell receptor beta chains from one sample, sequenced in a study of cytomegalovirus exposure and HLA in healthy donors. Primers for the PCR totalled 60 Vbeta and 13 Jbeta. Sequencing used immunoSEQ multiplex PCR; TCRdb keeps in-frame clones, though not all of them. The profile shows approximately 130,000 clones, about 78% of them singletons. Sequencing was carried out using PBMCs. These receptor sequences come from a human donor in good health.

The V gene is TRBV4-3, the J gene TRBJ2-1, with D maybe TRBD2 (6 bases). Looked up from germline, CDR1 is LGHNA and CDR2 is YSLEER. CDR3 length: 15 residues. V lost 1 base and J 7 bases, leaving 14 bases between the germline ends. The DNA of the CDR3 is TGCGCCAGCAGCCAAGTCCCGGGAGAAGTGAATGAGCAGTTCTTC. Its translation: CASSQVPGEVNEQFF.

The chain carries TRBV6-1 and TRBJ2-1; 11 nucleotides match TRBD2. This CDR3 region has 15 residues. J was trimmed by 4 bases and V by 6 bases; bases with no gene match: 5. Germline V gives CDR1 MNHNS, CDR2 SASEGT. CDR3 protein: CASRTTSGTYNEQFF. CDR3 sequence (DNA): TGTGCCAGCAGGACGACTAGCGGGACTTACAATGAGCAGTTCTTC.

In DNA form, the CDR3 reads TGTGCCAGCAGTTTCCGCAGGGGCTATGGCTACACCTTC. Residues: CASSFRRGYGYTF. J is TRBJ1-2 and V is TRBV27; tentative D call: TRBD1 (6 bases). Germline V lookup: CDR1 MNHEY, CDR2 SMNVEV (reference sequence). With 3 bases removed from V and 4 bases from J, the gap between germline ends came to 9 bases. The length of the CDR3 is 13 residues.

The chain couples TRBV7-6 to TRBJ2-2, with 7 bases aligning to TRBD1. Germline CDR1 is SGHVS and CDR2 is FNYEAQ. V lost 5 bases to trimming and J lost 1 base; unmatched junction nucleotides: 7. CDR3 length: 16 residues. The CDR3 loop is CASSLRTGMNTGELFF. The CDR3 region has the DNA TGTGCCAGCAGCCTGAGGACAGGAATGAACACCGGGGAGCTGTTTTTT.

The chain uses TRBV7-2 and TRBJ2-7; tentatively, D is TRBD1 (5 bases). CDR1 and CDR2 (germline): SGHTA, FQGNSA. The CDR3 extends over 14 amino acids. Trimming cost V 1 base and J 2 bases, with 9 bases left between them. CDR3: CASSLEGSPYEQYF. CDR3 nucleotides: TGTGCCAGCAGCTTAGAGGGGTCTCCCTACGAGCAGTACTTC.

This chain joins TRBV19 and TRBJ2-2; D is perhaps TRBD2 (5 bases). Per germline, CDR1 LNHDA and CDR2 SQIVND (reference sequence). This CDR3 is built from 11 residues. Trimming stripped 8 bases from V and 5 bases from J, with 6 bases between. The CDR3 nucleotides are TGTGCCAGTCGAGGGACCGGGGAGCTGTTTTTT. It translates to CASRGTGELFF. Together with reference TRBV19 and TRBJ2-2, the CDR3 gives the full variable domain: DGGITQSPKYLFRKEGQNVTLSCEQNLNHDAMYWYRQDPGQGLRLIYYSQIVNDFQKGDIAEGYSVSREKKESFPLTVTSAQKNPTAFYLCASRGTGELFFGEGSRLTVL.

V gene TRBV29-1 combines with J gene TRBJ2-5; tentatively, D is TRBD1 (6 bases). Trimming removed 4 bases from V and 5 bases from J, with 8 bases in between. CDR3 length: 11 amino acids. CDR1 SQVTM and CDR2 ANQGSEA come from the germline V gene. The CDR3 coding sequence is TGCAGCGTTGGCCAGGGGGAGACCCAGTACTTC. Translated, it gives CSVGQGETQYF.

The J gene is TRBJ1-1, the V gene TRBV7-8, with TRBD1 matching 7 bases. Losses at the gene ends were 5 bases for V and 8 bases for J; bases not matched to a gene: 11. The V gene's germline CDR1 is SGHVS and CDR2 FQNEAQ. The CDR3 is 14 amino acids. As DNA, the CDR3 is TGTGCCAGCAGCGCCCGACAGGGTGTAATCGAAGCTTTCTTT. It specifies CASSARQGVIEAFF.

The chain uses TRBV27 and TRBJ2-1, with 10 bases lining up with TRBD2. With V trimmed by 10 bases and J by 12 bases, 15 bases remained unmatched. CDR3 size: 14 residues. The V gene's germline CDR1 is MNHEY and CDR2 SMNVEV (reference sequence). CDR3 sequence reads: CAIIFGLAVMPQFF. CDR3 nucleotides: TGTGCCATCATTTTCGGACTAGCGGTTATGCCGCAGTTCTTC.

As DNA, the CDR3 is TGTGCCTGGTCAGTCAGGAACACTGAAGCTTTCTTT. This encodes CAWSVRNTEAFF. This sequence joins TRBV30 and TRBJ1-1; D is ambiguous. In germline, CDR1 is GTSNPN, CDR2 SVGIG (reference sequence). The CDR3 is made up of 12 amino acids. Trimming cost V 5 bases and J 1 base, with 8 bases left between them.

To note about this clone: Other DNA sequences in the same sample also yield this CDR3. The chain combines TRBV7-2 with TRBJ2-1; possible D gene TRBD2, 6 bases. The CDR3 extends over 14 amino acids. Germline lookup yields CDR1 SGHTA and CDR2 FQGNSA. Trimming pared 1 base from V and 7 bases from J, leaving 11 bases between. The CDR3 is CASSLDGGRNEQFF. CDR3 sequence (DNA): TGTGCCAGCAGCTTAGACGGGGGTAGAAATGAGCAGTTCTTC.

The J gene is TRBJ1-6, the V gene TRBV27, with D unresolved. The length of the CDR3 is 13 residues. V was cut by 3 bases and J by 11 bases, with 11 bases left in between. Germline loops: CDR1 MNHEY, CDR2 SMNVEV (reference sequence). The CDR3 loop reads CASSFVSWPPLHF. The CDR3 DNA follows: TGTGCCAGCAGTTTTGTCTCGTGGCCACCCCTCCACTTT.

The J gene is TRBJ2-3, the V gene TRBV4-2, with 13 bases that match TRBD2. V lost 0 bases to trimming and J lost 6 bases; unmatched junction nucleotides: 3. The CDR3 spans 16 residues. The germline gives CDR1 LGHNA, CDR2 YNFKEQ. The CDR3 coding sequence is TGTGCCAGCAGCCAAGATACTAGCGGGGGGGCCGATACGCAGTATTTT. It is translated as CASSQDTSGGADTQYF.

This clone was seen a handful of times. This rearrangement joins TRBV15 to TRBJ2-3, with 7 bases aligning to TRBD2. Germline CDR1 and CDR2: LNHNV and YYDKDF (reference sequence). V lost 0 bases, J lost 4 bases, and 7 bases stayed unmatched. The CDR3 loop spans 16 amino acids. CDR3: CATSRDPAGWADTQYF. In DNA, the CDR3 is TGTGCCACCAGCAGAGATCCAGCGGGATGGGCAGATACGCAGTATTTT.

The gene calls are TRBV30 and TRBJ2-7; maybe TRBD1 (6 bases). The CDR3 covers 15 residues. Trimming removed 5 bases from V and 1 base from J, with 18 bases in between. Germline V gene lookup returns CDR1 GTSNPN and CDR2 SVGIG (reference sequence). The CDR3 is CAWGRTDLISYEQYF. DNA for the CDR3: TGTGCCTGGGGAAGGACAGACTTAATTTCCTACGAGCAGTACTTC.

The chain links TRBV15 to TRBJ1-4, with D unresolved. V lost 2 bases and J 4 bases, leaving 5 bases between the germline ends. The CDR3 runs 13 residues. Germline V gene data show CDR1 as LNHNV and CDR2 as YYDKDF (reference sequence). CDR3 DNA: TGTGCCACCAGCAGATTACTTAATGAAAAACTGTTTTTT. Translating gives CATSRLLNEKLFF. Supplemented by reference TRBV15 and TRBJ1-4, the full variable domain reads DAMVIQNPRYQVTQFGKPVTLSCSQTLNHNVMYWYQQKSSQAPKLLFHYYDKDFNNEADTPDNFQSRRPNTSFCFLDIRSPGLGDTAMYLCATSRLLNEKLFFGSGTQLSVL.

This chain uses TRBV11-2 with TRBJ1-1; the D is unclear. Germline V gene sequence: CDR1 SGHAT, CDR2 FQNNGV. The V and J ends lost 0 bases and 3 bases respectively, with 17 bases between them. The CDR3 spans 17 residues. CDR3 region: CASSLERGEGRYTEAFF. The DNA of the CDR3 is TGTGCCAGCAGCTTAGAACGAGGTGAAGGGAGATACACTGAAGCTTTCTTT.

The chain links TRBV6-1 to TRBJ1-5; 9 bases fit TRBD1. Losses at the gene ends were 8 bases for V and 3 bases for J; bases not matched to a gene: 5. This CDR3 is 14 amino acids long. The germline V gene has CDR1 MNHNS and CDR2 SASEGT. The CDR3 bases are TGTGCCAGCGTCCGGGACAGGGCCAATCAGCCCCAGCATTTT. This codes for CASVRDRANQPQHF.

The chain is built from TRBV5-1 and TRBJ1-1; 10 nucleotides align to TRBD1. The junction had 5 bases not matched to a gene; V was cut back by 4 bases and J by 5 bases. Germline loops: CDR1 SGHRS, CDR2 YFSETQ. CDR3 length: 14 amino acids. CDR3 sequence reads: CASSMDRGGTEAFF. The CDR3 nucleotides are TGCGCCAGCAGCATGGACAGGGGGGGGACTGAAGCTTTCTTT.

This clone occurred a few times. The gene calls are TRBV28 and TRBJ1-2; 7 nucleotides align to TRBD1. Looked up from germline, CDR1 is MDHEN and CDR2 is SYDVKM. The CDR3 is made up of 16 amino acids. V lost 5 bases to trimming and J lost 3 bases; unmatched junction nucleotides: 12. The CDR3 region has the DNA TGTGCCAGCAGTGTCGGGGGGGCAGGGGGTTACTATGGCTACACCTTC. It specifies CASSVGGAGGYYGYTF.

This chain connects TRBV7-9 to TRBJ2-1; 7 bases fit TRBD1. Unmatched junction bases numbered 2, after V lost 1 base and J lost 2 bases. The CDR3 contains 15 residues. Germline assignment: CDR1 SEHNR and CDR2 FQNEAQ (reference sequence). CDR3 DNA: TGTGCCAGCAGCTTAGAGGGGGCGGCCTACAATGAGCAGTTCTTC. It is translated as CASSLEGAAYNEQFF.

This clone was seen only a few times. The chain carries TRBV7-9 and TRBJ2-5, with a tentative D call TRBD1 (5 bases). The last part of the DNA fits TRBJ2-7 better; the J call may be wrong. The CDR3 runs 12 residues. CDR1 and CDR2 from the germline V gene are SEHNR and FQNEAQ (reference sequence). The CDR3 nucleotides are TGTGCCAGCAGACAACAGGACTACGAGCAGTACTTC. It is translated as CASRQQDYEQYF.

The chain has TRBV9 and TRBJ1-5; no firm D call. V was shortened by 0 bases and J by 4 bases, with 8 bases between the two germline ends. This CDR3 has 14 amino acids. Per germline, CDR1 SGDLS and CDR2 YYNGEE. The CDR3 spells CASSVGGWNQPQHF. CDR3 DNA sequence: TGTGCCAGCAGCGTAGGAGGGTGGAATCAGCCCCAGCATTTT. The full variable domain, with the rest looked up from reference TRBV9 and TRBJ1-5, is DSGVTQTPKHLITATGQRVTLRCSPRSGDLSVYWYQQSLDQGLQFLIQYYNGEERAKGNILERFSAQQFPDLHSELNLSSLELGDSALYFCASSVGGWNQPQHFGDGTRLSIL.

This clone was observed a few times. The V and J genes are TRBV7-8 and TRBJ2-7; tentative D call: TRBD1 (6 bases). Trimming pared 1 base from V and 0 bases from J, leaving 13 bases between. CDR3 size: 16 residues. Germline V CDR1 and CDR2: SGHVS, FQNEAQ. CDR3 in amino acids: CASSLEVTGGSYEQYF. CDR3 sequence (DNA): TGTGCCAGCAGCTTAGAAGTGACAGGTGGCTCCTACGAGCAGTACTTC.